Listed here are 23 T cell receptor beta chains from one sample, sequenced in a study of blood T cells in healthy people across ages. Together with a sample-barcoded 5' primer, a J-beta primer mix was included in a second PCR lasting about 7 to 11 cycles. MiXCR was run by TCRdb on the 5' RACE reads, yielding one entry per CDR3 protein. Seen here are about 1 million distinct CDR3 sequences, 40% to 55% observed once, and the top ten hold approximately 20%. Sequenced: blood. The receptors originated from a woman aged 55-70 years in good health.

This clonotype was recorded a few times. The chain is built from TRBV5-1 and TRBJ2-7, with D hard to call. The CDR3 sequence is 13 residues long. The germline gives CDR1 SGHRS, CDR2 YFSETQ. Trimming pared 5 bases from V and 0 bases from J, leaving 9 bases between. The CDR3, as DNA: TGCGCCAGCAGAACGACTCTCTCCTACGAGCAGTACTTC. Residues: CASRTTLSYEQYF. The variable domain in full, completed from reference TRBV5-1 and TRBJ2-7, reads KAGVTQTPRYLIKTRGQQVTLSCSPISGHRSVSWYQQTPGQGLQFLFEYFSETQRNKGNFPGRFSGRQFSNSRSEMNVSTLELGDSALYLCASRTTLSYEQYFGPGTRLTVT.

This clonotype has more than one count but fewer than ten. The chain couples TRBV6-5 to TRBJ2-7, with D uncertain. The germline gives CDR1 MNHEY, CDR2 SVGAGI. This CDR3 spans 15 amino acids. V was clipped by 0 bases and J by 3 bases, with 12 bases between them. As DNA, the CDR3 is TGTGCCAGCAGTTACTCTCAGGCGGATTACTACGAGCAGTACTTC. It codes for CASSYSQADYYEQYF.

V and J are TRBV4-1 and TRBJ1-5, with 10 bases identical to TRBD1. The CDR3 runs 16 residues. CDR1 and CDR2 from the germline V gene are MGHRA and YSYEKL. V lost 4 bases, J lost 1 base, and 4 bases stayed unmatched. CDR3 residues: CASSLEDRGSNQPQHF. CDR3 DNA sequence: TGCGCCAGCAGCCTGGAGGACAGGGGGAGCAATCAGCCCCAGCATTTT.

This clonotype was recorded a few times. J is TRBJ2-7 and V is TRBV2; maybe TRBD2 (6 bases). This CDR3 has 15 residues. V dropped 0 bases and J dropped 2 bases, with 11 bases sitting between them. CDR1 is SNHLY and CDR2 is FYNNEI in the germline V gene. The CDR3 region is CASSEAAGQAYEQYF. The CDR3 DNA reads as TGTGCCAGCAGTGAAGCAGCGGGCCAAGCCTACGAGCAGTACTTC. Complete variable domain (other parts from reference TRBV2 and TRBJ2-7): EPEVTQTPSHQVTQMGQEVILRCVPISNHLYFYWYRQILGQKVEFLVSFYNNEISEKSEIFDDQFSVERPDGSNFTLKIRSTKLEDSAMYFCASSEAAGQAYEQYFGPGTRLTVT.

The rearrangement uses TRBV25-1 and TRBJ2-1, with D perhaps given as TRBD1 or TRBD2 (6 bases each). The V end was cut by 0 bases, the J end by 4 bases, with 16 bases between. There are 17 residues in the CDR3. Germline CDR1 reads MGHDK; CDR2 reads SYGVNS. The CDR3 DNA is TGTGCCAGCAGTGAATATAGACGGGGGCCCCTTTACAATGAGCAGTTCTTC. Translation gives CASSEYRRGPLYNEQFF.

CDR3 coding DNA: TGTGCCAGCAGCCTAAGAGGCACAACCCGTCGGAATGAGCAGTTCTTC. It codes for CASSLRGTTRRNEQFF. The chain joins TRBV7-2 to TRBJ2-1; D gene unclear. The CDR3 consists of 16 residues. V lost 5 bases to trimming and J lost 7 bases, with 21 bases between them. Germline V gene data show CDR1 as SGHTA and CDR2 as FQGNSA.

V usage is TRBV4-2 and J usage is TRBJ2-1; D perhaps matches TRBD2 (6 bases). With 0 bases removed from V and 15 bases from J, the gap between germline ends came to 15 bases. From germline, CDR1 is LGHNA and CDR2 YNFKEQ. The CDR3 spans 13 residues. For the CDR3, the DNA is TGTGCCAGCAGCCAAGATTATGCGGGGCCGTGGTTCTTC. It specifies CASSQDYAGPWFF.

This clonotype was counted only a few times. V gene TRBV10-3 combines with J gene TRBJ2-7; 9 bases fit TRBD2. The CDR3 has 13 amino acids. In germline, CDR1 is ENHRY, CDR2 SYGVKD. The ends lost 7 bases at V and 4 bases at J; junction bases unmatched: 5. The chain's CDR3 is CAITGREGYEQYF. CDR3 DNA: TGTGCCATCACGGGGCGGGAGGGGTACGAGCAGTACTTC.

This sequence joins TRBV20-1 and TRBJ2-3; D is undetermined. CDR3 length equals 12 residues. The V end was cut by 7 bases, the J end by 5 bases, with 13 bases between. Germline V gene lookup returns CDR1 DFQATT and CDR2 SNEGSKA (reference sequence). CDR3 nucleotide sequence: TGCAGTGGAACGGACGGATTAGATACGCAGTATTTT. Protein product: CSGTDGLDTQYF.

This sequence joins TRBV5-1 and TRBJ2-7, with D possibly matching TRBD2 (5 bases). Trimming cost V 1 base and J 9 bases, with 20 bases left between them. CDR3 length: 15 amino acids. Germline CDR1 reads SGHRS; CDR2 reads YFSETQ. The CDR3 region is CASSLRATEGGGQYF. The CDR3 coding sequence is TGCGCCAGCAGCTTGAGGGCTACTGAAGGAGGAGGGCAGTACTTC.

This chain links TRBV6-2 or TRBV6-3 with TRBJ2-1, with 7 bases lining up with TRBD2. V trimming: 1 base; J trimming: 3 bases; junction bases outside the gene matches: 3. Germline V gives CDR1 MNHEY, CDR2 SVGEGT. CDR3 size: 15 residues. CDR3: CASSYWGGYYNEQFF. CDR3 DNA sequence: TGTGCCAGCAGTTACTGGGGGGGTTACTACAATGAGCAGTTCTTC.

This chain connects TRBV25-1 to TRBJ2-3; the match to TRBD2 covers 11 bases. V lost 6 bases and J lost 4; bases outside the gene matches: 6. CDR3 length: 15 residues. The germline V gene has CDR1 MGHDK and CDR2 SYGVNS. This CDR3 reads CASRRPGLAADTQYF. The CDR3 DNA reads TGTGCCAGCAGGAGGCCGGGACTAGCGGCAGATACGCAGTATTTT.

The chain recombines TRBV20-1 with TRBJ2-5; a weak D match, TRBD1 (5 bases). V was shortened by 3 bases and J by 0 bases, with 11 bases between the two germline ends. This CDR3 spans 14 amino acids. Germline CDR1 reads DFQATT; CDR2 reads SNEGSKA (reference sequence). The CDR3 here is CSASQTVYQETQYF. In DNA form, the CDR3 reads TGCAGTGCTAGCCAGACAGTGTACCAAGAGACCCAGTACTTC.

A few counts support this clonotype. The J gene is TRBJ2-1, the V gene TRBV6-1; D is perhaps TRBD1 (5 bases). The CDR3 has 15 amino acids. CDR1 and CDR2 (germline): MNHNS, SASEGT. V lost 8 bases and J lost 0, with 14 bases in between. The CDR3 coding sequence is TGTGCCAGCGGCCCAGGCAGGGTCTCCTACAATGAGCAGTTCTTC. Amino acids: CASGPGRVSYNEQFF.

This chain links TRBV28 with TRBJ2-5, with D tentatively TRBD1 or TRBD2 (6 bases each). Germline CDR1 MDHEN, CDR2 SYDVKM. This CDR3 is 14 amino acids long. The ends were cut back, 6 bases at V and 3 bases at J, with 14 bases in the middle. CDR3 protein: CASSEGGREETQYF. CDR3 bases: TGTGCCAGCAGCGAGGGGGGCAGAGAAGAGACCCAGTACTTC. Full variable domain (outside the CDR3, taken from reference TRBV28 and TRBJ2-5): DVKVTQSSRYLVKRTGEKVFLECVQDMDHENMFWYRQDPGLGLRLIYFSYDVKMKEKGDIPEGYSVSREKKERFSLILESASTNQTSMYLCASSEGGREETQYFGPGTRLLVL.

The chain links TRBV7-9 to TRBJ2-5, with 8 bases aligning to TRBD1. The J call may be in error: the DNA end matches TRBJ2-7 better. CDR1 and CDR2 from the germline V gene are SEHNR and FQNEAQ (reference sequence). This CDR3 region has 12 residues. The CDR3 spells CASSGQGPEQYF. The CDR3 nucleotides are TGTGCCAGCAGCGGACAGGGTCCCGAGCAGTACTTC.

The chain employs TRBV29-1 and TRBJ1-2; D possibly corresponds to TRBD1 (5 bases). Trimming took 8 bases from V and 4 from J, leaving 14 bases between them. The CDR3 is 12 amino acids. Germline CDR1 is SQVTM and CDR2 is ANQGSEA. CDR3 sequence reads: CSIPGGTYGYTF. Written as DNA, the CDR3 is TGCAGCATCCCGGGGGGGACCTATGGCTACACCTTC.

V and J are TRBV29-1 and TRBJ2-4; TRBD2 is a possible D gene (5 bases). This CDR3 region has 13 residues. Germline V gives CDR1 SQVTM, CDR2 ANQGSEA. V was pared by 4 bases and J by 0 bases, with 7 bases between. Here the CDR3 DNA reads TGCAGCGTTGGGGAGCTAGCCAAAAACATTCAGTACTTC. It encodes CSVGELAKNIQYF.

The V gene is TRBV9, the J gene TRBJ2-3, with 9 bases lining up with TRBD2. Germline-derived CDR1 and CDR2 are SGDLS and YYNGEE. With 0 bases clipped from V and 5 bases from J, the junction kept 7 bases outside the gene matches. The CDR3 is made up of 16 amino acids. CDR3 amino acids: CASSVEGGRAEDTQYF. DNA for the CDR3: TGTGCCAGCAGCGTAGAAGGCGGGAGGGCGGAAGATACGCAGTATTTT.

V and J are TRBV7-9 and TRBJ2-5; 8 bases match TRBD2. CDR1 SEHNR and CDR2 FQNEAQ come from the germline V gene (reference sequence). Trimming at V came to 4 bases and at J to 2 bases, leaving 9 bases not matched to a gene. The CDR3 is 16 residues long. This chain's CDR3 is CASSSGLGAAQETQYF. The CDR3 DNA sequence: TGTGCCAGCAGCTCGGGACTAGGGGCCGCTCAAGAGACCCAGTACTTC.

This clonotype has only a few counts. The chain combines TRBV14 with TRBJ2-7, with D perhaps TRBD1 or TRBD2 (5 bases each). Trimming pared 3 bases from V and 2 bases from J, leaving 11 bases between. The CDR3 extends over 14 amino acids. Per the germline V gene, CDR1 is SGHDN and CDR2 is FVKESK. CDR3 DNA sequence: TGTGCCAGCAGCCAGAGGGGCACGGCCTACGAGCAGTACTTC. Its translation: CASSQRGTAYEQYF.

The V gene is TRBV6-1, the J gene TRBJ1-6; no reliable D call. This CDR3 has 14 amino acids. CDR1 and CDR2 from the germline V gene are MNHNS and SASEGT. The ends were cut back, 5 bases at V and 3 bases at J, with 8 bases in the middle. DNA of the CDR3: TGTGCCAGCAGTAGACTGTACTATAATTCACCCCTCCACTTT. Protein sequence: CASSRLYYNSPLHF.

Concerning this clonotype: Compared with germline, one end of the junction differs, possibly owing to a read error. The CDR3: CTSNEPQHF. The CDR3 coding sequence is TGTACCAGCAATGAGCCCCAGCATTTT. This chain joins TRBV6-1 and TRBJ1-5; D remains ambiguous. This CDR3 has 9 amino acids. CDR1 and CDR2 from the germline V gene are MNHNS and SASEGT.